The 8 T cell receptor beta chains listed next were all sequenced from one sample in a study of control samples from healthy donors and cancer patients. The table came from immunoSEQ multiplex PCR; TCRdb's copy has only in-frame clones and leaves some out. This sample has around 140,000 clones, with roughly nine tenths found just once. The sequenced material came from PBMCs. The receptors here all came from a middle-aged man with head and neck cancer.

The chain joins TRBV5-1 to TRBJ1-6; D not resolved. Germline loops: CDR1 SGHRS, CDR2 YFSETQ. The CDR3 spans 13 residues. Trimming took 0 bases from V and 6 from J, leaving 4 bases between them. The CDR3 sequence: CASSLGSNSPLHF. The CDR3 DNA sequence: TGCGCCAGCAGCTTGGGGAGTAATTCACCCCTCCACTTT.

The DNA of the CDR3 is TGCGCCAGCAGCTTGGGACTAGCTGCGAATGAGCAGTTCTTC. As protein: CASSLGLAANEQFF. V usage is TRBV5-1 and J usage is TRBJ2-1; 7 nucleotides agree with TRBD2. This CDR3 spans 14 amino acids. Germline CDR1 and CDR2: SGHRS and YFSETQ. V dropped 0 bases and J dropped 7; count of bases not matched to a gene: 4.

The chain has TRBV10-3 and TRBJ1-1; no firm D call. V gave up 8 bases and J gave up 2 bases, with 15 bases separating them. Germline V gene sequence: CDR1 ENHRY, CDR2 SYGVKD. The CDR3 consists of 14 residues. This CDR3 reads CAIAASGKNTEAFF. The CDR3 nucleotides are TGTGCCATCGCCGCTTCCGGGAAAAACACTGAAGCTTTCTTT.

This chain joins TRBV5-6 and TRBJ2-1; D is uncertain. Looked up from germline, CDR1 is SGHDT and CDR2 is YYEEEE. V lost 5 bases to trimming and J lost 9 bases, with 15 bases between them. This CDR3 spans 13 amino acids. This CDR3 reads CASSFTNGREQFF. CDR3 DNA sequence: TGTGCCAGCAGTTTCACAAATGGGCGTGAGCAGTTCTTC.

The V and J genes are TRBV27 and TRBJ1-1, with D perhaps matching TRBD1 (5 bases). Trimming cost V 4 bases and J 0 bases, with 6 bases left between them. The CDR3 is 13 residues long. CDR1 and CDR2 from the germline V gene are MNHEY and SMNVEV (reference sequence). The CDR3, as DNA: TGTGCCAGCAGTTCGACAGTGAACACTGAAGCTTTCTTT. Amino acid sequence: CASSSTVNTEAFF.

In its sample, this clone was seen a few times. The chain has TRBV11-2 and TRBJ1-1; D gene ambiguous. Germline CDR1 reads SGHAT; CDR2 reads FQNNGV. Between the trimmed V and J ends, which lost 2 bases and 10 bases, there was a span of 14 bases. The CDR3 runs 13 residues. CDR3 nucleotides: TGTGCCAGCAGCTTAAGATCCAACCTTCGAGCTTTCTTT. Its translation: CASSLRSNLRAFF.

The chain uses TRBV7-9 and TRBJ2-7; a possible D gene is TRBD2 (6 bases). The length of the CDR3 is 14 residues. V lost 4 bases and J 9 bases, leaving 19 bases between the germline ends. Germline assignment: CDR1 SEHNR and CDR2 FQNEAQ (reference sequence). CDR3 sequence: CASSSETDLARQYF. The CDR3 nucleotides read TGTGCCAGCAGCTCAGAAACGGACCTAGCGAGGCAGTACTTC.

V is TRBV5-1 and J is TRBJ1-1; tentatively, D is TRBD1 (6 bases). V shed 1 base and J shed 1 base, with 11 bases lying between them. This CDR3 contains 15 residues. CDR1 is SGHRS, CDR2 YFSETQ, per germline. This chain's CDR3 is CASSLFQGTNTEAFF. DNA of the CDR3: TGCGCCAGCAGCTTGTTTCAGGGGACGAACACTGAAGCTTTCTTT.